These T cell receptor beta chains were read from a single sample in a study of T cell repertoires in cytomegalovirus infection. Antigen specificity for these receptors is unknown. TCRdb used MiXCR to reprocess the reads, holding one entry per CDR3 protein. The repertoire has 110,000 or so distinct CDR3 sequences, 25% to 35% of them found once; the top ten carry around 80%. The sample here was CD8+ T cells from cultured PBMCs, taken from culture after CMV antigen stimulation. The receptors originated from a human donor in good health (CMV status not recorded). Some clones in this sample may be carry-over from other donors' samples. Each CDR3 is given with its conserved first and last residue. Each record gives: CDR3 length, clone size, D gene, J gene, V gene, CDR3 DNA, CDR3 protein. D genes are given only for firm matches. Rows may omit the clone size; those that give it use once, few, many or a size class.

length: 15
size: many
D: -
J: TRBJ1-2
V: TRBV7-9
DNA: TGTGCCAGCAGATACCAGGGTTCATATCGGGGCGGCTACACCTTC
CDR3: CASRYQGSYRGGYTF

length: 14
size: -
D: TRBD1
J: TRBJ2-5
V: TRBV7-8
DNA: TGTGCCAGCCGACGGACAGGGGACCAAGAGACCCAGTACTTC
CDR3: CASRRTGDQETQYF

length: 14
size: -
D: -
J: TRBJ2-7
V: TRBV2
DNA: TGTGCCAGCAGTGTAAGCCAGGGCCCCTACGAGCAGTACTTC
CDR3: CASSVSQGPYEQYF

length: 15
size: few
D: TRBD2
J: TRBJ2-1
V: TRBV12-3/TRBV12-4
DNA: TGTGCCAGCAGTTTATTCAGCGGGGATTACAATGAGCAGTTCTTC
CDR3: CASSLFSGDYNEQFF

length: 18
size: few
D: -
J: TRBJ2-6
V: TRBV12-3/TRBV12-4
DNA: TGTGCCAGCAGTTTTGGTTGGGGGTCAAGCTCTGGGGCCAACGTCCTGACTTTC
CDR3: CASSFGWGSSSGANVLTF

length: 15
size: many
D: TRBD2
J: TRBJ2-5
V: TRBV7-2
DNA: TGTGCCAGCAGCCCCCGGACTAGCTACCAAGAGACCCAGTACTTC
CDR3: CASSPRTSYQETQYF

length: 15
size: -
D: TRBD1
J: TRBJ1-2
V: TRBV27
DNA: TGTGCCAGCAGTTTACAAACAGGGGGCGCCTATGGCTACACCTTC
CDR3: CASSLQTGGAYGYTF

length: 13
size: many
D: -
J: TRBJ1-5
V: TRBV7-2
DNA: TGTGCCAGCAGCCTTAGGCGGGATCAGCCCCAGCATTTT
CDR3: CASSLRRDQPQHF

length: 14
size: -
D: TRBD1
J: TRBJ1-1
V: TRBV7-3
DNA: TGTGCCAGCAGTCGTGCAGGGGGCCCAACTGAAGCTTTCTTT
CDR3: CASSRAGGPTEAFF

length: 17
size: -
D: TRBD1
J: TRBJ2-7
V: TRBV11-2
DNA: TGTGCCAGCAGCTTGACGAGTGCGACAGGGGGCTCTTACGAGCAGTACTTC
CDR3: CASSLTSATGGSYEQYF

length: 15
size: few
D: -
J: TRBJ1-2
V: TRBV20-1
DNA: TGCAGTGCTATCGACGAGCGGGGGGTGTACTATGGCTACACCTTC
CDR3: CSAIDERGVYYGYTF

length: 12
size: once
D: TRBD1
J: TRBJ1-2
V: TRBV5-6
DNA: TGTGCCAGCAGGGAGGGGGCCTATGGCTACACCTTC
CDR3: CASREGAYGYTF

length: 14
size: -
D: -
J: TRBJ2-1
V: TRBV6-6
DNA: TGTGCCAGCAGTTACGGGAGCTCCTACAATGAGCAGTTCTTC
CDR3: CASSYGSSYNEQFF

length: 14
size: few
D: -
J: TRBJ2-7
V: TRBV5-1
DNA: TGCGCCAGCAGCTTGGAGCCAGCCGGGTGGGAGCAGTACTTC
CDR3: CASSLEPAGWEQYF

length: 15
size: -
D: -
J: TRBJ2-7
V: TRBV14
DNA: TGTGCCAGCAGCCTAGGGTGGAACTACCCCTACGAGCAGTACTTC
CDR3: CASSLGWNYPYEQYF

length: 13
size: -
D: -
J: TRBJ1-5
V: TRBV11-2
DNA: TGTGCCAGCAGCGTTGGAGGGAGACAGCCCCAGCATTTT
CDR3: CASSVGGRQPQHF

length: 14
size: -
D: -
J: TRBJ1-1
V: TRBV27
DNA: TGTGCCAGCAGTTTGAAGGGGCCGAGGACTGAAGCTTTCTTT
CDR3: CASSLKGPRTEAFF

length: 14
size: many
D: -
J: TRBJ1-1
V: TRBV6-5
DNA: TGTGCCAGCAGTTACTCGGCCGAGAACACTGAAGCTTTCTTT
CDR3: CASSYSAENTEAFF

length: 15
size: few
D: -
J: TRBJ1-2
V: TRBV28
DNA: TGTGCCAGCTACCCCCTAAGGGGGGACTACTATGGCTACACCTTC
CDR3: CASYPLRGDYYGYTF

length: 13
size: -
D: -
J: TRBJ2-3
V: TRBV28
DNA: TGTGCCAGCAGTTTCGGGTGGGGAGATACGCAGTATTTT
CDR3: CASSFGWGDTQYF

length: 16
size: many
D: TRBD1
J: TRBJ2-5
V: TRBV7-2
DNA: TGTGCCAGCAGCTTAGTGGGACAGGCCCTGCTAGAGACCCAGTACTTC
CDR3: CASSLVGQALLETQYF

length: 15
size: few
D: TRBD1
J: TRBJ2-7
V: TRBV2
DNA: TGTGCCAGCCAAAGGGGACAGGGGGCGATCTACGAGCAGTACTTC
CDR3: CASQRGQGAIYEQYF

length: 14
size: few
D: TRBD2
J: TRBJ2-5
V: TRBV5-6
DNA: TGTGCCAGCAGCGGGGGTTGGGGAGGGGAGACCCAGTACTTC
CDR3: CASSGGWGGETQYF

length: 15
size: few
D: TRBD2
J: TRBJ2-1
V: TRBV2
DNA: TGTGCCAGCACCGGAGCGGGGGATGTATACAATGAGCAGTTCTTC
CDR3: CASTGAGDVYNEQFF

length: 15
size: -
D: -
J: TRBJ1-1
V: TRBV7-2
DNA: TGTGCCAGCAGCTTAGCGCCCCAGGAGGCGACTGAAGCTTTCTTT
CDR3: CASSLAPQEATEAFF

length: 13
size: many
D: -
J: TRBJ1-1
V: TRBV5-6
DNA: TGTGCCAGCAGCCTCGCCTCAGGGACTGAAGCTTTCTTT
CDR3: CASSLASGTEAFF

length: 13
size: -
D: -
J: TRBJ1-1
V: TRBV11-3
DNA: TGTGCCAGCAGCCCCCGATCGGGGGTTGAAGCTTTCTTT
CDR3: CASSPRSGVEAFF

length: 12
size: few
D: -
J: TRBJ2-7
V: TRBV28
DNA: TGTGCCAGCACCCCTCCTCGGGGTCAGCAGTACTTC
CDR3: CASTPPRGQQYF

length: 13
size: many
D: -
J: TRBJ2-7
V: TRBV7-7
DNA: TGTGCCAGCAGCTTACGGGAAGACTACGAGCAGTACTTC
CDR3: CASSLREDYEQYF

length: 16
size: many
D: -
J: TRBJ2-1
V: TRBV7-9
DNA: TGTGCCAGCAGCGCATGGGTCGGGGGGCCAGCCAATGAGCAGTTCTTC
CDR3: CASSAWVGGPANEQFF

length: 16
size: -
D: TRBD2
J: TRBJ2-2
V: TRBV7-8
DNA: TGTGCCAGCAGCTTGTTTGCGGGGGGAAACACCGGGGAGCTGTTTTTT
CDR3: CASSLFAGGNTGELFF

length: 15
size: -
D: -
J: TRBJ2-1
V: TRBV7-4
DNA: TGTGCCAGCAGCCTCGGGGGTCCCCCCTACAATGAGCAGTTCTTC
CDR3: CASSLGGPPYNEQFF

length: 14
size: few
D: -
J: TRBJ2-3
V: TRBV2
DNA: TGCGCCAGCAGTGAGTTTAGGATCACAGATACGCAGTATTTT
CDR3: CASSEFRITDTQYF

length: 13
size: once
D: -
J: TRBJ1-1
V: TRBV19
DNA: TGTGCCAGTAGTATTATGGCGAACACTGAAGCTTTCTTT
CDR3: CASSIMANTEAFF

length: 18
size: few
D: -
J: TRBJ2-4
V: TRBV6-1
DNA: TGTGCCAGCAGTCCATTGGCAATAGAGGACTGGACCAAAAACATTCAGTACTTC
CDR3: CASSPLAIEDWTKNIQYF

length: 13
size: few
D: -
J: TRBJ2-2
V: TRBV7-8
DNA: TGTGCCAGCAGCTTAGGCCCCCTGGGGGAGCTGTTTTTT
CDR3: CASSLGPLGELFF

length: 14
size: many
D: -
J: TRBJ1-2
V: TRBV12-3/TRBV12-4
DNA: TGTGCCAGCAGTAGCGCTGGGGCGGACTATGGCTACACCTTC
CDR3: CASSSAGADYGYTF

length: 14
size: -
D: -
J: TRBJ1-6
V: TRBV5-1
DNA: TGCGCCAGCAGCTTGGACGCGGCTGGTTCACCCCTCCACTTT
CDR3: CASSLDAAGSPLHF

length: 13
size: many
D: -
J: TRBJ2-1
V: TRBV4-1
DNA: TGCGCCAGCAGCCAAGTGGGGCAAAGGGAGCAGTTCTTC
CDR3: CASSQVGQREQFF

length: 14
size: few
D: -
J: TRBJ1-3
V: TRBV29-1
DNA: TGCAGCGTTTTAACAGGGAACTCTGGAAACACCATATATTTT
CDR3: CSVLTGNSGNTIYF